The 11 T cell receptor beta chains below were found in one sample sequenced in a study of blood T cell repertoires in COVID-19. Sequenced by immunoSEQ multiplex PCR; TCRdb stores in-frame clones only, minus some. This table holds about 310,000 clones, nearly 90% found once. Sequencing input: peripheral blood. The receptors derive from a woman aged 35 to 49 with COVID-19, enrolled during active disease.

The sample holds one count of this clone. The rearrangement joins TRBV7-9 to TRBJ2-1, with 12 bases that match TRBD2. V lost 6 bases to trimming and J lost 5 bases; unmatched junction nucleotides: 2. The CDR3 extends over 14 amino acids. Germline loops: CDR1 SEHNR, CDR2 FQNEAQ (reference sequence). The CDR3, as DNA: TGTGCCAGCAGGGGACTAGCGGGTGACAATGAGCAGTTCTTC. Its protein is CASRGLAGDNEQFF.

This clone was observed a few times. DNA of the CDR3: TGTGCCAGCAAAGACGTAGAAAATGGGGCGAACTATGGCTACACCTTC. This sequence encodes CASKDVENGANYGYTF. The V call is TRBV28, the J call TRBJ1-2; the D gene is possibly TRBD1 (5 bases). Germline CDR1 and CDR2: MDHEN and SYDVKM. V lost 7 bases to trimming and J lost 2 bases, with 20 bases between them. The CDR3 totals 16 residues.

J is TRBJ2-3 and V is TRBV25-1; TRBD1 matches 8 bases. Germline values: CDR1 MGHDK, CDR2 SYGVNS. Unmatched junction bases numbered 7, after V lost 6 bases and J lost 2 bases. There are 15 residues in the CDR3. The CDR3 protein is CASSGKDRATDTQYF. DNA of the CDR3: TGTGCCAGCAGCGGTAAGGACAGGGCCACAGATACGCAGTATTTT.

The V and J genes are TRBV5-1 and TRBJ2-1; D not resolved. This CDR3 region has 13 residues. V lost 4 bases to trimming and J lost 6 bases, with 11 bases between them. Germline CDR1 reads SGHRS; CDR2 reads YFSETQ. The CDR3 is CASSPRRGNEQFF. CDR3 nucleotides: TGCGCCAGCAGCCCCAGACGCGGCAATGAGCAGTTCTTC.

As regards this clone: Other nucleotide sequences in the sample specify the same CDR3. The rearrangement links TRBV6-4 to TRBJ2-3; 12 bases align to TRBD1. The CDR3 totals 14 residues. Looked up from germline, CDR1 is MRHNA and CDR2 is SNTAGT. Trimming cost V 2 bases and J 6 bases; bases outside gene matches: 0. For the CDR3, the DNA is TGTGCCAGCAGTGACGGGACAGGGGGCGATACGCAGTATTTT. Translation: CASSDGTGGDTQYF.

Worth noting for this clone: The same CDR3 also results from other DNA sequences found in this sample. The chain carries TRBV19 and TRBJ1-2, with 10 nucleotides matching TRBD1. The CDR3 length is 14 residues. Germline CDR1 is LNHDA and CDR2 is SQIVND (reference sequence). With V trimmed by 3 bases and J by 7 bases, 5 bases remained unmatched. This CDR3 is CASSISGDRGGYTF. The CDR3, as DNA: TGTGCCAGTAGTATTTCAGGGGACAGGGGTGGCTACACCTTC.

The chain is built from TRBV29-1 and TRBJ2-2, with 12 positions matching TRBD2. From germline, CDR1 is SQVTM and CDR2 ANQGSEA. J was trimmed by 0 bases and V by 5 bases; bases with no gene match: 1. The CDR3 is made up of 15 amino acids. The CDR3 coding sequence is TGCAGCGTTCGGACTAGCGGGGCGAACACCGGGGAGCTGTTTTTT. Translating it yields CSVRTSGANTGELFF.

J is TRBJ2-2 and V is TRBV4-3; D call uncertain. Germline CDR1 is LGHNA and CDR2 is YSLEER. Trimming left V 4 bases short and J 5 bases short, with 14 bases between. CDR3 length equals 15 residues. CDR3: CASSPREVGTGELFF. DNA for the CDR3: TGCGCCAGCAGCCCTCGTGAGGTCGGAACCGGGGAGCTGTTTTTT.

The rearrangement links TRBV5-6 to TRBJ2-5; no clear D gene. Deletions cut 4 bases from V and 5 bases from J, with 12 bases between. Germline V CDR1 and CDR2: SGHDT, YYEEEE. CDR3 size: 13 residues. This CDR3 reads CASSQRVWETQYF. Written as DNA, the CDR3 is TGTGCCAGCAGCCAGCGAGTCTGGGAGACCCAGTACTTC.

CDR3 region: CASSVGSGFSYEQYF. CDR3 coding DNA: TGTGCCAGCAGCGTGGGCAGCGGTTTCTCCTACGAGCAGTACTTC. The chain carries TRBV9 and TRBJ2-7; D is possibly TRBD2 (5 bases). CDR1 is SGDLS, CDR2 YYNGEE, per germline. The CDR3 is 15 residues long. V was trimmed by 2 bases and J by 0 bases, leaving 12 bases between them.

The rearrangement joins TRBV4-2 to TRBJ2-1, with D perhaps TRBD2 (7 bases). The CDR3 is 14 residues long. V was trimmed by 0 bases and J by 13 bases, leaving 16 bases between them. Germline V lookup: CDR1 LGHNA, CDR2 YNFKEQ. CDR3 region: CASSQDMRGPVQFF. The CDR3 coding sequence is TGTGCCAGCAGCCAAGATATGCGGGGGCCTGTTCAGTTCTTC.